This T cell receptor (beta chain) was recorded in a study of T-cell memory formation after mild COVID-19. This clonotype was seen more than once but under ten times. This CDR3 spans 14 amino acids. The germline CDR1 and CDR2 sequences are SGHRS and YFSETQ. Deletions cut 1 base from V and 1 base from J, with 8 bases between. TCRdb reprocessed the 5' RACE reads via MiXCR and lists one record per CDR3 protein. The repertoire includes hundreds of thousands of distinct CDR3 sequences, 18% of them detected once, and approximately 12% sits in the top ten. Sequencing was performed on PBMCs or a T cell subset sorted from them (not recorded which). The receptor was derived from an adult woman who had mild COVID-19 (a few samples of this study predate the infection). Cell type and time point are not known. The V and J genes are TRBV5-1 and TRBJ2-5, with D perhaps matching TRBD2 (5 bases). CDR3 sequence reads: CASSLTRVQETQYF. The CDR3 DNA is TGCGCCAGCAGCTTGACGAGGGTCCAAGAGACCCAGTACTTC. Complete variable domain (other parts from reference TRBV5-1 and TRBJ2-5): KAGVTQTPRYLIKTRGQQVTLSCSPISGHRSVSWYQQTPGQGLQFLFEYFSETQRNKGNFPGRFSGRQFSNSRSEMNVSTLELGDSALYLCASSLTRVQETQYFGPGTRLLVL.